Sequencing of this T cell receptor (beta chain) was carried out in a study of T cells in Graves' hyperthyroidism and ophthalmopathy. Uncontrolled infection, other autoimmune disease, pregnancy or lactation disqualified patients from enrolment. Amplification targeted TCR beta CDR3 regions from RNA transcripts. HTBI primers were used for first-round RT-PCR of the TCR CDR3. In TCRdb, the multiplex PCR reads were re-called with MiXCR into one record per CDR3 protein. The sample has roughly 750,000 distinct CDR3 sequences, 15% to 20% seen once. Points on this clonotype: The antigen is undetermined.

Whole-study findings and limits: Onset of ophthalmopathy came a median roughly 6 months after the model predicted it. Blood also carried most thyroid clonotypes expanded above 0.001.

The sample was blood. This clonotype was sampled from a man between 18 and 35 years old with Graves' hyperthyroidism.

For the CDR3, the DNA is TGTGCCAGCAGTTACGTAAGGGCAGTAACCTATAATTCACCCCTCCACTTT. It yields the protein CASSYVRAVTYNSPLHF. This rearrangement joins TRBV6-9 to TRBJ1-6; D gene unclear. The CDR3 consists of 17 residues. CDR1 and CDR2 from the germline V gene are MNHGY and SVAAGI. V lost 3 bases and J 2 bases, leaving 14 bases between the germline ends.